These 24 T cell receptor beta chains originate from one sample sequenced in a study of radiotherapy plus CTLA-4 blockade in lung cancer. TCRdb keeps only in-frame clones here, not all; method: immunoSEQ multiplex PCR. The repertoire includes 35,000 or so clones, around 85% of them detected once, and 5.8% sits in the top ten. The sequencing here drew on peripheral blood, taken from a patient treated with radiotherapy plus ipilimumab. These receptor sequences come from a human donor with non-small cell lung cancer who had stable disease on radiotherapy plus ipilimumab.

This rearrangement joins TRBV21-1 to TRBJ1-5; the table's D call TRBD1 went unverified against the DNA. TRBV21-1 is classified as a pseudogene. This CDR3 is built from 14 residues. CDR3 nucleotide sequence: TGTGCCAGCACCGACAGGGAACGCAATCAGCCCCAGCATTTT. Protein product: CASTDRERNQPQHF.

V is TRBV2 and J is TRBJ2-5; maybe TRBD2 (6 bases). The CDR3 contains 16 residues. Germline lookup yields CDR1 SNHLY and CDR2 FYNNEI. V was pared by 7 bases and J by 0 bases, with 18 bases between. This chain's CDR3 is CASTGRPSLYQETQYF. In DNA, the CDR3 is TGTGCCAGCACCGGGAGACCCTCCCTGTACCAAGAGACCCAGTACTTC. The full variable domain, its missing parts supplied by reference TRBV2 and TRBJ2-5, is EPEVTQTPSHQVTQMGQEVILRCVPISNHLYFYWYRQILGQKVEFLVSFYNNEISEKSEIFDDQFSVERPDGSNFTLKIRSTKLEDSAMYFCASTGRPSLYQETQYFGPGTRLLVL.

For this clone: Sequence at one end of the junction differs from germline and may be a read error. The genes are TRBV28 and TRBJ2-1; TRBD2 aligns across 11 bases. Per germline, CDR1 MDHEN and CDR2 SYDVKM. The CDR3 covers 16 residues. The DNA for the CDR3 is TGTGCCAGCAGGTTATTGGTAGCGGGAGGGCCGGATGAGCAGTTCTTC. Translation: CASRLLVAGGPDEQFF.

The V gene is TRBV6-5, the J gene TRBJ1-1, with TRBD1 as a possible D gene (6 bases). Germline lookup yields CDR1 MNHEY and CDR2 SVGAGI. V lost 6 bases and J lost 4, with 9 bases in between. The CDR3 length is 12 residues. The CDR3 sequence is CASRTQGTEAFF. The CDR3 nucleotides read TGTGCCAGCAGGACACAGGGCACTGAAGCTTTCTTT.

The chain employs TRBV11-3 and TRBJ2-1, with 12 bases identical to TRBD1. V dropped 1 base and J dropped 2; count of bases not matched to a gene: 12. The CDR3 contains 20 residues. Germline CDR1 reads SGHNT; CDR2 reads YENEEA. CDR3 in DNA: TGTGCCAGCAGCTTAGTGTTTGGGACAGGGGGCGAAGATGCCTACAATGAGCAGTTCTTC. It translates to CASSLVFGTGGEDAYNEQFF.

The rearrangement links TRBV4-1 to TRBJ2-3; tentative D call: TRBD2 (5 bases). With 0 bases removed from V and 2 bases from J, the gap between germline ends came to 15 bases. There are 17 residues in the CDR3. Germline assignment: CDR1 MGHRA and CDR2 YSYEKL. CDR3 DNA sequence: TGCGCCAGCAGCCAAGATCAATTAGCGACCTCCACAGATACGCAGTATTTT. It specifies CASSQDQLATSTDTQYF.

This clone was counted a single time. The chain joins TRBV11-2 to TRBJ2-1; tentative D call: TRBD1 (7 bases). CDR3 size: 18 residues. V shed 0 bases and J shed 2 bases, with 17 bases lying between them. Germline CDR1 and CDR2: SGHAT and FQNNGV. The CDR3, as DNA: TGTGCCAGCAGCTTAGATCGTCCAGGGGGGTCCACCTACAATGAGCAGTTCTTC. It is translated as CASSLDRPGGSTYNEQFF.

This sequence joins TRBV19 and TRBJ2-3, with 11 positions matching TRBD2. Trimming at V came to 3 bases and at J to 6 bases, leaving 8 bases not matched to a gene. The CDR3 is 16 residues long. CDR1 and CDR2 (germline): LNHDA, SQIVND (reference sequence). The CDR3: CASSIGTSGLGDTQYF. The CDR3 coding sequence is TGTGCCAGTAGTATTGGGACTAGCGGTCTTGGGGATACGCAGTATTTT.

The chain is built from TRBV2 and TRBJ1-1; D ambiguous. Looked up from germline, CDR1 is SNHLY and CDR2 is FYNNEI. V was cut by 7 bases and J by 3 bases, with 6 bases left in between. This CDR3 is built from 11 residues. DNA for the CDR3: TGTGCCAGCACAACGGACACTGAAGCTTTCTTT. It specifies CASTTDTEAFF.

This clone was seen just once. This sequence joins TRBV10-3 and TRBJ1-1; 11 nucleotides align to TRBD1. CDR3 length: 13 residues. Germline values: CDR1 ENHRY, CDR2 SYGVKD. Unmatched junction bases numbered 6, after V lost 11 bases and J lost 4 bases. CDR3 protein: CAVTGTGGTEAFF. CDR3 bases: TGTGCCGTCACCGGGACAGGGGGCACTGAAGCTTTCTTT.

The rearrangement uses TRBV18 and TRBJ1-1; D unresolved. Germline values: CDR1 KGHSH, CDR2 LQKENI. CDR3 size: 13 residues. V dropped 0 bases and J dropped 1 base, with 3 bases sitting between them. For the CDR3, the DNA is TGTGCCAGCTCACCACCGGCGAACACTGAAGCTTTCTTT. Protein product: CASSPPANTEAFF.

This clone was seen only a few times. This sequence joins TRBV5-4 and TRBJ1-1; tentative D call: TRBD1 (6 bases). Per the germline V gene, CDR1 is SGHNT and CDR2 is YYREEE (reference sequence). The V gene lost 4 bases and the J gene lost 0 bases, with 10 bases spanning the gap. CDR3 length: 14 residues. The CDR3 region has the DNA TGTGCCAGCAGCGGGGGGGGCCTGAACACTGAAGCTTTCTTT. Translation gives CASSGGGLNTEAFF.

The chain carries TRBV19 and TRBJ2-3, with 11 bases matching TRBD2. The CDR3 extends over 17 amino acids. Trimming took 3 bases from V and 2 from J; bases not matched to a gene: 7. Germline V gene lookup returns CDR1 LNHDA and CDR2 SQIVND (reference sequence). CDR3 sequence reads: CASSIPRLAGNTDTQYF. CDR3 sequence (DNA): TGTGCCAGTAGTATCCCCAGACTAGCGGGAAACACAGATACGCAGTATTTT.

This chain joins TRBV7-2 and TRBJ2-5, with 7 nucleotides matching TRBD1. Judging by the DNA end, TRBJ2-7 fits better; the J call may be wrong. The CDR3 extends over 18 amino acids. Germline-derived CDR1 and CDR2 are SGHTA and FQGNSA. Written as DNA, the CDR3 is TGTGCCAGCAGCTTAGGTCCAAGGGGGCGGACCACATACTACGAGCAGTACTTC. It specifies CASSLGPRGRTTYYEQYF.

The chain links TRBV5-1 to TRBJ1-2, with 8 nucleotides matching TRBD1. The CDR3 has 15 amino acids. The germline CDR1 and CDR2 sequences are SGHRS and YFSETQ. V lost 1 base and J lost 4; bases outside the gene matches: 6. CDR3 amino acids: CASSLPTGEPYGYTF. The CDR3 DNA reads TGCGCCAGCAGCTTGCCGACAGGGGAACCCTATGGCTACACCTTC.

This chain joins TRBV6-5 and TRBJ1-2; the D gene is possibly TRBD1 (6 bases). Germline V lookup: CDR1 MNHEY, CDR2 SVGAGI. The germline V and J ends were trimmed by 5 bases and 4 bases, with 11 bases remaining between them. The CDR3 runs to 13 residues. Here the CDR3 reads CASSPQGFYGYTF. The CDR3 DNA reads TGTGCCAGCAGTCCACAGGGTTTCTATGGCTACACCTTC.

The J gene is TRBJ2-2, the V gene TRBV18; 9 bases line up with TRBD1. Unmatched junction bases numbered 4, after V lost 6 bases and J lost 5 bases. The CDR3 has 14 residues. The germline gives CDR1 KGHSH, CDR2 LQKENI. CDR3 DNA: TGTGCCAGCTCCAGGACAGGGGCTACCGGGGAGCTGTTTTTT. It translates to CASSRTGATGELFF.

V and J are TRBV7-9 and TRBJ2-3, with D possibly being TRBD1 (7 bases). Trimming pared 5 bases from V and 5 bases from J, leaving 17 bases between. Per germline, CDR1 SEHNR and CDR2 FQNEAQ (reference sequence). This CDR3 is 15 amino acids long. The CDR3 DNA sequence: TGTGCCAGCAGCCACTCAGGGGGGTCGGGAGATACGCAGTATTTT. Its protein is CASSHSGGSGDTQYF.

This rearrangement joins TRBV18 to TRBJ2-5; D might be TRBD1 (6 bases). Germline assignment: CDR1 KGHSH and CDR2 LQKENI. The V end lost 2 bases, the J end lost 0 bases, and 13 bases lay between the germline ends. The CDR3 consists of 16 residues. In DNA form, the CDR3 reads TGTGCCAGCTCACCAAACTCACAGGGCTACCAAGAGACCCAGTACTTC. As protein: CASSPNSQGYQETQYF. The full variable domain, with the rest looked up from reference TRBV18 and TRBJ2-5, is NAGVMQNPRHLVRRRGQEARLRCSPMKGHSHVYWYRQLPEEGLKFMVYLQKENIIDESGMPKERFSAEFPKEGPSILRIQQVVRGDSAAYFCASSPNSQGYQETQYFGPGTRLLVL.

V gene TRBV6-1 combines with J gene TRBJ2-1; 14 positions agree with TRBD2. The V gene's germline CDR1 is MNHNS and CDR2 SASEGT. The junction had 7 bases not matched to a gene; V was cut back by 7 bases and J by 8 bases. The CDR3 consists of 15 residues. The CDR3 bases are TGTGCCAGCACCTTACTGACTAGCGGGAGGGATGAGCAGTTCTTC. Protein: CASTLLTSGRDEQFF.

The chain is built from TRBV30 and TRBJ2-4; D perhaps matches TRBD2 (6 bases). Looked up from germline, CDR1 is GTSNPN and CDR2 is SVGIG (reference sequence). This CDR3 is built from 14 residues. V lost 4 bases, J lost 1 base, and 11 bases lay in between. For the CDR3, the DNA is TGTGCCTGGAACCCGGAGGGGGCCAAAAACATTCAGTACTTC. Protein sequence: CAWNPEGAKNIQYF.

This chain connects TRBV29-1 to TRBJ2-7; 11 bases are a match to TRBD2. After removal of 6 bases from V and 3 bases from J, the junction contained 4 bases not matched to a gene. Germline V gene lookup returns CDR1 SQVTM and CDR2 ANQGSEA. The CDR3 consists of 13 residues. The CDR3, as DNA: TGCAGCGTAGGGGGACTAGCGGTCTACGAGCAGTACTTC. This codes for CSVGGLAVYEQYF.

The V call is TRBV28, the J call TRBJ1-1; weak D call: TRBD1 (5 bases). CDR3 length equals 15 residues. V was cut by 3 bases and J by 4 bases, with 15 bases left in between. Germline assignment: CDR1 MDHEN and CDR2 SYDVKM. In nucleotides, the CDR3 is TGTGCCAGCAGTTTTAGGGGCGGCATAGGCACTGAAGCTTTCTTT. Protein product: CASSFRGGIGTEAFF. The variable domain in full, with the rest retrieved from reference TRBV28 and TRBJ1-1, is DVKVTQSSRYLVKRTGEKVFLECVQDMDHENMFWYRQDPGLGLRLIYFSYDVKMKEKGDIPEGYSVSREKKERFSLILESASTNQTSMYLCASSFRGGIGTEAFFGQGTRLTVV.

The V gene is TRBV13, the J gene TRBJ2-7; tentative D call: TRBD1 (5 bases). Germline assignment: CDR1 PRHDT and CDR2 FYEKMQ (reference sequence). The V end lost 4 bases, the J end lost 1 base, and 8 bases lay between the germline ends. The CDR3 covers 13 residues. The CDR3 loop is CASSSAGSYEQYF. CDR3 sequence (DNA): TGTGCCAGCAGCTCCGCAGGGTCCTACGAGCAGTACTTC.